This T cell receptor beta chain was found in a study of identical twins (dated by TCRdb to 2016 to 2017). In terms of the full investigation: To test whether fetal clonotypes persist, the study used deep sequencing on TCR alpha and beta repertoires from monozygotic twins, unrelated adults of various ages, and cord blood. To rule out contamination, replicate twin experiments were performed at different times with different library preparation protocols. What the work shows at the level of the full study, not this receptor alone: Fewer insertions were carried by abundant cord blood beta clonotypes; a weaker similar trend was observed in young adult naive repertoires, while no such trend was observed in memory repertoires. The excess sharing between twins in beta out-of-frame sequences was weaker because fewer shared sequences reduced the signal-to-noise ratio. Zero-insertion analyses could be partly confounded by invariant T cells such as MAIT and iNKT, though diverse VJ usage argued against such confounding for most clonotypes. In monozygotic twins, out-of-frame TCR alpha sharing was systematically underestimated by recombination models, although the models agreed with sharing between unrelated individuals. Because the same donors could not be followed over many years, conclusions were based on cross-sectional statistical analysis. Out-of-frame TCR alpha sequences shared between twins showed an excess of low generation-probability sequences compared with coincidental sharing between unrelated individuals.

Every donor in the study was a healthy Caucasian. The twin cohort consisted of three pairs of female monozygotic twins, all aged roughly 18 to 30 years. Miltenyi CD45RO+ enrichment and human naive T-cell isolation kits were used to isolate memory (CD45RO+) and naive T cells from PBMC. Libraries were constructed by 5' RACE. The sequencer was an Illumina HiSeq 2000. Template switching introduced a universal primer binding site; the final cDNA contained a unique molecular identifier, enabling accurate counting of TCR cDNA molecules. First-strand cDNA for TCR alpha and beta chains was synthesized from specific primers in the conserved constant-segment region. To control for contamination, every cDNA library was double barcoded, receiving both a SMART-Mk sample barcode and Illumina barcodes. Two successive PCR steps introduced TruSeq adapter sequences along with Illumina sample barcodes. The TCR alpha and beta cDNA libraries were sequenced on the Illumina HiSeq platform using custom primers. Regarding the original processing steps: MiGEC was used to process raw reads and extract unique molecular identifiers, and MiXCR was used to find CDR3 positions. For each individual, recombination models were inferred using an EM algorithm with the repgenHMM and IGoR tools. The tcR package in R was used for shared clonotype analysis, with sharing normalized by the product of cloneset sizes. To study raw recombination free of thymic and clonal selection effects, out-of-frame nonproductive sequences were analyzed. TCRdb's own reprocessing of the public reads used fastp at Q25 and MiXCR and kept productive beta chains. Each entry is one CDR3 protein sequence, shown with its most common DNA and genes. The V and J calls shown here were made by TCRdb, not taken from the authors' results. For this sample there are hundreds of thousands of distinct CDR3 sequences; 6.5% to 9.5% appear just once. The ten top clones hold roughly 2% of the sample.

V was cut back by 5 bases and J by 5 bases, leaving a gap of 19 bases between them. Including the terminal cysteine and phenylalanine, the CDR3 comprises 15 residues. Only the CDR3 DNA is retained, 45 bases long and in frame from the first base. Sequences SGHTA (CDR1) and FQGNSA (CDR2) are obtained from the germline V gene. This clonotype turned up a few times. Its binding antigen is unknown. No much larger clonotype is one base removed from it; base qualities were not supplied. These data were also filed under a second study, of yellow fever vaccine responses in identical twins. The second study also describes: The authors reported that the T cell response to vaccination in identical twins appeared partly convergent and partly personalized. In the study, vaccine-responding T cell clones were precisely tracked in identical twins.

Here the chain combines TRBV7-2 and TRBJ2-7, with TRBD2 tentatively as D gene (5 bases match). The receptor was isolated from a woman under 30 in good health. Sample: memory (CD45RO+) T cells sorted from blood. This sample's cell subset or site label indicates: CD45RO+ enriched T cells. The nucleotide sequence reads TGTGCCAGCAGCGACGTTGTTATAGCGTTACACGAGCAGTACTTC. Translated, it reads CASSDVVIALHEQYF.